The sample holds a few counts of the clone carrying this T cell receptor beta chain. The antigen is unknown. The data derive from a study of cytomegalovirus exposure and HLA in healthy donors. In the study overall: The 110 or so validation repertoires used a platform that matched the one used for the 550 to 800 first-cohort repertoires, as a later analysis reported.

Trimming removed 7 bases at V and 2 bases at J, with 5 bases between. Germline V gene sequence: CDR1 SNHLY, CDR2 FYNNEI. The CDR3 is 12 amino acids. Broader study findings: Cytomegalovirus association was assigned to over 150 TCR beta chains.

Sequenced by immunoSEQ multiplex PCR; TCRdb stores in-frame clones only, minus some. The data hold 120,000 or so clones, with less than 90% observed a single time. The chain has TRBV2 and TRBJ2-2; unclear D gene. This clonotype was obtained from a man aged 18 to 35 in good health and CMV-seropositive. Sequencing input: PBMCs. For the CDR3, the DNA is TGTGCCAGCACCGTTAACACCGGGGAGCTGTTTTTT. Its protein is CASTVNTGELFF.